This passage covers 26 T cell receptor beta chains from one sample sequenced in a study of T cell changes during pregnancy in multiple sclerosis. Assay: immunoSEQ multiplex PCR; the TCRdb copy retains only in-frame clones and omits some. The repertoire holds under 30,000 clones, about nine tenths seen once, with 8% to 10% in the top ten. The source was CD8+ T cells from peripheral blood mononuclear cells, collected in the third trimester of pregnancy. The receptors come from a female donor in good health, enrolled as a control in a pregnancy study.

In its sample, this clone was seen a few times. The DNA for the CDR3 is TGTGCCAGTAGTACCCTAAGAGCCTCAGAGACCCAGTACTTC. This sequence encodes CASSTLRASETQYF. The chain joins TRBV19 to TRBJ2-5; D unclear. The CDR3 has 14 residues. V was clipped by 4 bases and J by 4 bases, with 13 bases between them. Per germline, CDR1 LNHDA and CDR2 SQIVND (reference sequence).

The chain couples TRBV29-1 to TRBJ2-7; the match to TRBD1 covers 9 bases. CDR1 and CDR2 (germline): SQVTM, ANQGSEA. This CDR3 comprises 13 residues. V dropped 5 bases and J dropped 5; count of bases not matched to a gene: 7. In DNA, the CDR3 is TGCAGCGTTTTCGGGACAGGGATAGACGAGCAGTACTTC. Its protein is CSVFGTGIDEQYF.

The chain links TRBV27 to TRBJ2-1, with D perhaps TRBD1 (6 bases). The ends were cut back, 4 bases at V and 5 bases at J, with 9 bases in the middle. CDR1 is MNHEY, CDR2 SMNVEV, per germline (reference sequence). The CDR3 contains 13 residues. The CDR3: CASSSGQHNEQFF. In DNA, the CDR3 is TGTGCCAGCAGTTCCGGACAGCACAATGAGCAGTTCTTC.

The chain recombines TRBV6-5 with TRBJ2-2; D may be TRBD1 (6 bases). In germline, CDR1 is MNHEY, CDR2 SVGAGI. The ends were cut back, 4 bases at V and 8 bases at J, with 8 bases in the middle. The CDR3 runs 12 residues. The CDR3 nucleotides are TGTGCCAGCAGTTCAGGGGCTGGGGAGCTGTTTTTT. This gives the protein CASSSGAGELFF.

This clone is a singleton in its sample. The chain is built from TRBV2 and TRBJ2-3, with TRBD1 matching over 7 bases. CDR3 size: 14 residues. V gave up 2 bases and J gave up 4 bases; unmatched junction bases: 3. CDR1 and CDR2 from the germline V gene are SNHLY and FYNNEI. The CDR3 loop is CASSEIQGADTQYF. CDR3 nucleotides: TGTGCCAGCAGTGAAATCCAGGGGGCAGATACGCAGTATTTT.

The chain combines TRBV19 with TRBJ2-7, with a possible D match to TRBD2 (6 bases). Germline V gene lookup returns CDR1 LNHDA and CDR2 SQIVND (reference sequence). Trimming pared 5 bases from V and 3 bases from J, leaving 14 bases between. This CDR3 spans 14 amino acids. CDR3 loop: CASSQGLDYYEQYF. The CDR3 DNA is TGTGCCAGTAGTCAGGGACTGGACTACTACGAGCAGTACTTC.

The V and J genes are TRBV5-1 and TRBJ1-1; TRBD1 matches at 8 bases. Germline V gene lookup returns CDR1 SGHRS and CDR2 YFSETQ. V trimming: 3 bases; J trimming: 4 bases; junction bases outside the gene matches: 5. The CDR3 contains 14 residues. The CDR3 is CASSWGQVGTEAFF. CDR3 nucleotide sequence: TGCGCCAGCAGCTGGGGACAGGTAGGCACTGAAGCTTTCTTT.

V gene TRBV7-8 combines with J gene TRBJ2-3; 10 nucleotides line up with TRBD2. Trimming removed 2 bases from V and 3 bases from J; junction bases left unmatched: 5. Germline CDR1 is SGHVS and CDR2 is FQNEAQ. The CDR3 contains 16 residues. The CDR3 protein is CASSLSLAGRTDTQYF. The CDR3 DNA reads as TGTGCCAGCAGCTTATCACTAGCGGGAAGAACAGATACGCAGTATTTT.

The gene calls are TRBV11-2 and TRBJ2-5; 8 nucleotides agree with TRBD2. Losses at the gene ends were 5 bases for V and 2 bases for J; bases not matched to a gene: 1. CDR3 length: 13 amino acids. The V gene's germline CDR1 is SGHAT and CDR2 FQNNGV. The CDR3, as DNA: TGTGCCAGCAGCCCGGGGGGGCAAGAGACCCAGTACTTC. Amino acid sequence: CASSPGGQETQYF.

Only one count was recorded for this clone. This chain uses TRBV28 with TRBJ2-7; a possible D gene is TRBD1 (5 bases). CDR1 and CDR2 (germline): MDHEN, SYDVKM. CDR3 length: 14 amino acids. V dropped 5 bases and J dropped 2 bases, with 13 bases sitting between them. CDR3 amino acids: CASSPRVSPYEQYF. CDR3 in DNA: TGTGCCAGCAGTCCCAGGGTGAGCCCCTACGAGCAGTACTTC.

The gene calls are TRBV4-1 and TRBJ2-7; the match to TRBD2 covers 11 bases. Germline CDR1 MGHRA, CDR2 YSYEKL. Germline trimming cut 1 base from V and 3 bases from J; bases unmatched to any gene: 2. The CDR3 extends over 15 amino acids. CDR3 nucleotides: TGCGCCAGCAGCCAAGCTAGCGGGGGGTTCTACGAGCAGTACTTC. This translates into CASSQASGGFYEQYF.

The V call is TRBV27, the J call TRBJ2-7, with 8 bases that match TRBD2. The V gene's germline CDR1 is MNHEY and CDR2 SMNVEV (reference sequence). CDR3 length: 15 residues. J gave up 3 bases and V 2 bases, and 6 bases lay outside the gene matches. Written as DNA, the CDR3 is TGTGCCAGCAGTTTAGTGGCTAGCGGGTTCTACGAGCAGTACTTC. It is translated as CASSLVASGFYEQYF.

The chain employs TRBV6-4 and TRBJ2-1; 8 bases fit TRBD1. Germline CDR1 MRHNA, CDR2 SNTAGT. V lost 0 bases, J lost 0 bases, and 1 base stayed unmatched. The CDR3 is made up of 16 amino acids. DNA of the CDR3: TGTGCCAGCAGTGACTCGGACAGGGTCTCCTACAATGAGCAGTTCTTC. Its translation is CASSDSDRVSYNEQFF.

The chain joins TRBV18 to TRBJ1-4, with a possible D match to TRBD1 (5 bases). In germline, CDR1 is KGHSH, CDR2 LQKENI. V was pared by 6 bases and J by 5 bases, with 10 bases between. The CDR3 extends over 13 amino acids. CDR3 in amino acids: CASSPGGNEKLFF. CDR3 bases: TGTGCCAGCTCGCCCGGGGGGAATGAAAAACTGTTTTTT. The whole variable domain, remainder taken from reference TRBV18 and TRBJ1-4, is NAGVMQNPRHLVRRRGQEARLRCSPMKGHSHVYWYRQLPEEGLKFMVYLQKENIIDESGMPKERFSAEFPKEGPSILRIQQVVRGDSAAYFCASSPGGNEKLFFGSGTQLSVL.

Concerning this clone: Germline and junction disagree at one end, which may indicate a read error. The chain recombines TRBV10-3 with TRBJ1-2; perhaps TRBD1 as D (6 bases). The CDR3 runs to 16 residues. The germline CDR1 and CDR2 sequences are ENHRY and SYGVKD. CDR3 region: CAISGGMDRPNFGYTF. CDR3 nucleotide sequence: TGTGCCATCAGTGGGGGGATGGACAGACCTAACTTTGGCTACACCTTC.

J is TRBJ2-7 and V is TRBV30, with 8 bases identical to TRBD1. The ends lost 0 bases at V and 2 bases at J; junction bases unmatched: 6. The CDR3 is made up of 15 amino acids. CDR1 is GTSNPN, CDR2 SVGIG, per germline (reference sequence). For the CDR3, the DNA is TGTGCCTGGAGTGTCGGTCAGGGGGCCGCCTACGAGCAGTACTTC. Translating gives CAWSVGQGAAYEQYF.

This chain links TRBV7-9 with TRBJ2-3, with TRBD2 matching over 8 bases. J was trimmed by 2 bases and V by 8 bases; bases with no gene match: 12. This CDR3 is built from 16 residues. Germline CDR1 is SEHNR and CDR2 is FQNEAQ (reference sequence). The CDR3 DNA reads as TGTGCCAGCCGGGGGGGGGCAGAGAAAAACACAGATACGCAGTATTTT. Translation gives CASRGGAEKNTDTQYF.

The chain uses TRBV27 and TRBJ2-7; D uncertain. The germline V and J ends were trimmed by 6 bases and 7 bases, with 10 bases remaining between them. The CDR3 totals 11 residues. Germline V gene sequence: CDR1 MNHEY, CDR2 SMNVEV (reference sequence). The CDR3 nucleotides are TGTGCCAGCAGGTCGGTATGGGAGCAGTACTTC. Amino acid sequence: CASRSVWEQYF.

This clone occurred once. One end of the junction fails to match germline, which may point to a read error. The chain recombines TRBV2 with TRBJ1-2; the match to TRBD1 covers 9 bases. The CDR3 has 13 residues. Germline V gene data show CDR1 as SNHLY and CDR2 as FYNNEI. In nucleotides, the CDR3 is TGTGCCAGGAAAGGACAGGGGTTATATGGCCACACCTTC. Translation gives CARKGQGLYGHTF.

V and J are TRBV5-4 and TRBJ1-2, with 8 positions matching TRBD1. CDR3 size: 15 residues. Germline CDR1 is SGHNT and CDR2 is YYREEE (reference sequence). Losses at the gene ends were 6 bases for V and 4 bases for J; bases not matched to a gene: 11. The CDR3 nucleotides read TGTGCCAGCACCCTGCGGGGGACAGGCCCCTATGGCTACACCTTC. It encodes CASTLRGTGPYGYTF.

The chain is built from TRBV27 and TRBJ2-7; 9 bases agree with TRBD1. The V and J ends lost 4 bases and 1 base, in that order; junction bases with no gene match: 2. The CDR3 is made up of 14 amino acids. The germline V gene encodes CDR1 MNHEY and CDR2 SMNVEV (reference sequence). The CDR3 DNA is TGTGCCAGCAGTTGGGGACAGGGATCCTACGAGCAGTACTTC. The encoded protein is CASSWGQGSYEQYF.

J is TRBJ2-2 and V is TRBV27; tentative D call: TRBD2 (5 bases). The CDR3 extends over 14 amino acids. The V end was cut by 4 bases, the J end by 8 bases, with 14 bases between. Germline V gene data show CDR1 as MNHEY and CDR2 as SMNVEV (reference sequence). The CDR3 region has the DNA TGTGCCAGCAGTTCACGGCTAGCAATGGGGGAGCTGTTTTTT. Its protein is CASSSRLAMGELFF.

The gene calls are TRBV13 and TRBJ2-7; 10 positions agree with TRBD2. With 5 bases clipped from V and 6 bases from J, the junction kept 13 bases outside the gene matches. CDR3 length: 16 residues. CDR1 is PRHDT and CDR2 is FYEKMQ in the germline V gene (reference sequence). As DNA, the CDR3 is TGTGCCAGCAGCAACCTCCGGACTAGCGGCCCGGGCGAGCAGTACTTC. Translating it yields CASSNLRTSGPGEQYF. The entire variable domain, with the rest obtained from reference TRBV13 and TRBJ2-7, is as follows: AAGVIQSPRHLIKEKRETATLKCYPIPRHDTVYWYQQGPGQDPQFLISFYEKMQSDKGSIPDRFSAQQFSDYHSELNMSSLELGDSALYFCASSNLRTSGPGEQYFGPGTRLTVT.

The chain links TRBV10-3 to TRBJ2-2; 7 positions agree with TRBD1. V gave up 8 bases and J gave up 2 bases; unmatched junction bases: 11. Germline V gene lookup returns CDR1 ENHRY and CDR2 SYGVKD. CDR3 length: 16 amino acids. The CDR3 region has the DNA TGTGCCATCCCCGGGACAGCAGAGTCAAACACCGGGGAGCTGTTTTTT. It is translated as CAIPGTAESNTGELFF.

The CDR3 DNA is TGCGCCAGCAGCCCGGCCGCGGACAGGCCGAACACTGAAGCTTTCTTT. Its protein product is CASSPAADRPNTEAFF. The V and J genes are TRBV5-1 and TRBJ1-1, with 7 bases lining up with TRBD1. The CDR3 has 16 amino acids. CDR1 SGHRS and CDR2 YFSETQ come from the germline V gene. V lost 4 bases to trimming and J lost 1 base; unmatched junction nucleotides: 10.

The chain employs TRBV11-2 and TRBJ2-3; 7 bases are shared with TRBD2. V was pared by 5 bases and J by 9 bases, with 5 bases of the junction left unmatched. Germline V gene lookup returns CDR1 SGHAT and CDR2 FQNNGV. The CDR3 length is 12 residues. The CDR3 DNA reads as TGTGCCAGCAGCCGCGGGGGAGACACGCAGTATTTT. Protein: CASSRGGDTQYF.